This TCR beta chain emerged from a study of yellow fever vaccine responses in identical twins. TCRdb reanalysed the RT-PCR reads using MiXCR and keeps one entry per CDR3 protein. In the table there are about 19,000 distinct CDR3 sequences, approximately 70% of which are singletons. As for this clonotype: Its antigen is currently unknown.

This CDR3 has 15 amino acids. V lost 5 bases to trimming and J lost 10 bases; unmatched junction nucleotides: 9. Looked up from germline, CDR1 is SGHNT and CDR2 is YENEEA. Overall study results and limits: Twin vaccine T cell responses reportedly seemed partly convergent, partly personalized.

The input for sequencing was T cells from blood (PBMCs), unsorted or a sorted subset (not recorded which), taken before or after yellow fever vaccination (not recorded which). The sequence came from a woman under 30 who received the yellow fever vaccine. The J gene is TRBJ2-1, the V gene TRBV11-3; TRBD2 agrees at 12 bases. CDR3 residues: CASSLTSGRRPEQFF. DNA of the CDR3: TGTGCCAGCAGCCTGACTAGCGGGAGACGACCCGAGCAGTTCTTC. Together with reference TRBV11-3 and TRBJ2-1, the CDR3 gives the full variable domain: EAGVVQSPRYKIIEKKQPVAFWCNPISGHNTLYWYLQNLGQGPELLIRYENEEAVDDSQLPKDRFSAERLKGVDSTLKIQPAELGDSAVYLCASSLTSGRRPEQFFGPGTRLTVL.